This T cell receptor (beta chain) was sequenced for a study of blood T cell repertoires in COVID-19. Study overall: Samples of COVID-19 (acute and convalescent) were obtained from the United States, Italy and Spain. T cells, B-cell-depleted T cells, or PBMCs provided the cDNA or gDNA that served as material.

Methods used by the authors: Using reference gene primer amplification, nucleated cell counts were estimated. TCRdb's table, derived via immunoSEQ multiplex PCR, lists solely in-frame clones and lacks some. The V and J calls and clone size are taken from that table; D and trimming were inferred from the DNA. Seen here are approximately 150,000 clones, more than 80% observed once, and the top ten hold approximately 4.6%. This CDR3 is built from 13 residues. Trimming left V 4 bases short and J 3 bases short, with 10 bases between. Germline CDR1 LGHDT, CDR2 YNNKEL (reference sequence). The sequenced material came from peripheral blood. The source of this sequence is a human donor in a cohort sampled during active COVID-19. The V gene is TRBV3-1 (or the pseudogene TRBV3-2), the J gene TRBJ2-7; D possibly corresponds to TRBD2 (6 bases). The CDR3 sequence is CASSRGGFYEQYV. The CDR3 DNA reads as TGTGCCAGCAGCCGTGGAGGGTTCTACGAGCAGTACGTC.